The present T cell receptor beta chain was sequenced within a study of PD-1 blockade in classical Hodgkin lymphoma. Assay: immunoSEQ multiplex PCR; the TCRdb copy retains only in-frame clones and omits some. The sample holds 15,000 to 20,000 clones, 80% seen once. Documented time point: cycle 4 day 1 (C4D1), after less than 7 weeks of nivolumab. Each patient relapsed following autologous stem cell transplantation, and prior brentuximab vedotin exposure differed. This CDR3 has 13 amino acids. Trimming removed 0 bases at V and 5 bases at J, with 7 bases between. CDR1 and CDR2 from the germline V gene are MNHEY and SVGAGI.

The origin of this receptor is a human donor with classical Hodgkin lymphoma. Sequenced here: peripheral blood mononuclear cells (PBMCs), sampled before the fourth cycle of nivolumab. V and J are TRBV6-5 and TRBJ1-1, with no clear D. The CDR3 DNA follows: TGTGCCAGCAGTTACTCTCTGGGAACTGAAGCTTTCTTT. Protein sequence: CASSYSLGTEAFF.